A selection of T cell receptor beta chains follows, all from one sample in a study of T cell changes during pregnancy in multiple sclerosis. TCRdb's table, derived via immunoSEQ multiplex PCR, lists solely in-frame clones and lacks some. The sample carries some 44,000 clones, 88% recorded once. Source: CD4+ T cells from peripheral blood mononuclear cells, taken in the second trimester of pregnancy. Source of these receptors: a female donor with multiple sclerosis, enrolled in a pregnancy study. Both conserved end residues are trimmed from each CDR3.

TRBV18,ASSPNSGGLYNEQF
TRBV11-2,ASRLTGGAQY
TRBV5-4,ASSYGTGGYGYT
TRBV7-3,ASSPRDRGRANYGYT
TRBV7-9,ASSPGLADADTQY
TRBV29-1,SVESSGMGNEQF
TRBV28,ASSALGTGGDEQY
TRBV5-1,ASSPVREGPTDTQY
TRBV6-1,ASSDKFTQY
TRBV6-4,ANPGGWTQY
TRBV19,ASSIGAVGVGNTIY
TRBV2,ASSVDMQETQY
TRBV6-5,ASSRQGVRTDTQY
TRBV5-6,ASSLVGRKNEKLF
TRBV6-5,ASSPKTGEGLKLF
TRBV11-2,ASSLQGVQETQY
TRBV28,ASSYRGYTGELF
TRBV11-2,ASSTGRVAF
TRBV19,ASRISGTEEKLF
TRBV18,ASSPPMGQGNEQY
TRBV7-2,ASSLGPPGHTTNEKLF
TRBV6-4,ASSAPRRGRTYEQY
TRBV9,ASSVATGGRGTDTQY
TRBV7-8,ASSLVGTSGRNEQF
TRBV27,ASSFGTQGRAF
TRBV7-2,ASSLEAGFSGNTIY
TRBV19,ASLGQGARFTEAF
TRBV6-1,ASRGGKGQPQH
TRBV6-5,ASSFDRVGELF
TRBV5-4,ASSDLVGRETQY
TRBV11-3,ASEWARFYEQY
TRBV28,ASSLRGELF
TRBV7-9,ASSSTGQVGEKLF
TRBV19,ASSIQTVKETQY
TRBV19,ASSHRLNRQGSTGELF
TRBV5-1,ASSSNPGQGTGELF
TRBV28,ASSSLGAKSSYEQY
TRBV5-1,ASSFPERHGYT
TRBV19,ASSTDRGFQETQY
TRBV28,ASTEDRGRGDTQY
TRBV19,ASTGSGSSYNEQF
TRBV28,ASSRTVYEQY
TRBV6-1,ASRTEGAGYNEQF
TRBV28,ASSFLGSGGPSKQY
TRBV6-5,ASRPGQGLSYEQY
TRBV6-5,ASSYSTGTNEKLF
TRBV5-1,ASSLRQSKNIQY
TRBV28,ASSHRGRSYNEQF
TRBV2,ASSGLQGTGELF
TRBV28,ASRYGPRGQPQH
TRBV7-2,ASSFLAGGPWYEQY
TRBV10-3,AITAGGPSDTQY
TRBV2,ASRDRGAAF
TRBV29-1,SVGTGSHQPQH
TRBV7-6,ASSPLASTGELF
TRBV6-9,ASSSPSGASGRARFIFFYEQY
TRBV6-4,ASSEDGTSGRASYNEQF
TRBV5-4,ASSFYRSNYGYT
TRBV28,ARGVTAFYEQY
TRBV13,ASSLRTATSGANVLT